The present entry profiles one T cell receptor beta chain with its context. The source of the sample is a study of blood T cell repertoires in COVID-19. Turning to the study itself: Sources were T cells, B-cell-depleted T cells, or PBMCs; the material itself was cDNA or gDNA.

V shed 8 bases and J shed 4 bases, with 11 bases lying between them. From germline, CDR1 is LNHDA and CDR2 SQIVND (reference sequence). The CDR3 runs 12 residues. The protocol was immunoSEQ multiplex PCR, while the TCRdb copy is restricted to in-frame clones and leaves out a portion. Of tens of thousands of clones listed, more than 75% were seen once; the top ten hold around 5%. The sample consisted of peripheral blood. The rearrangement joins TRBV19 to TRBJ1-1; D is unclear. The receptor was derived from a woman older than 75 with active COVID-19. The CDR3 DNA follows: TGTGCCAGTCGGGATAGTGGCACTGAAGCTTTCTTT. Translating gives CASRDSGTEAFF.